These 19 T cell receptor beta chains originate from one sample sequenced in a study of beta chain features in type 1 diabetes. TCRB transcripts that were expressed got sequenced, as all of the isolated RNA had been reverse transcribed. Data came from immunoSEQ multiplex PCR; TCRdb stores just in-frame clones and leaves some out. The sample consists of about 700,000 clones, over 10% of them appearing once. Their antigen targets remain unknown. General observations from the study: Moderate yet significant TCRB CDR3 shortening was seen in Type 1 diabetes patients in all four CD4+ subsets.

The sequencing sample was made of naive CD4+ T cells from blood. These receptors originate from a man aged 18-30 years with type 1 diabetes.

The CDR3 DNA follows: TGTGCCAGCAGCTTGGAGCGTAGCTCCTACAATGAGCAGTTCTTC. It codes for CASSLERSSYNEQFF. The chain couples TRBV5-8 to TRBJ2-1; D not certain. This CDR3 comprises 15 residues. CDR1 and CDR2 (germline): SGHTS, YDEGEE. V was shortened by 0 bases and J by 0 bases, with 7 bases between the two germline ends.

In its sample, this clone was seen a few times. This chain links TRBV18 with TRBJ1-1; D is possibly TRBD1 (5 bases). The CDR3 has 16 residues. Trimming took 3 bases from V and 4 from J, leaving 18 bases between them. Germline V gene lookup returns CDR1 KGHSH and CDR2 LQKENI. In DNA form, the CDR3 reads TGTGCCAGCTCACCCGACGGGGACCGATGGGGCACTGAAGCTTTCTTT. Translation: CASSPDGDRWGTEAFF.

V and J are TRBV5-8 and TRBJ2-7; tentatively, D is TRBD1 (6 bases). Germline V CDR1 and CDR2: SGHTS, YDEGEE. CDR3 length: 14 residues. V lost 1 base and J lost 8, with 16 bases in between. The chain's CDR3 is CASSLSMTGSKQYF. For the CDR3, the DNA is TGTGCCAGCAGCTTGAGTATGACAGGTTCAAAGCAGTACTTC.

The rearrangement uses TRBV28 and TRBJ1-5, with D unclear. CDR1 and CDR2 from the germline V gene are MDHEN and SYDVKM. Trimming shortened V by 5 bases and J by 1 base, and 9 bases separated the two germline ends. The CDR3 contains 14 residues. The CDR3 DNA is TGTGCCAGCAGTGTCGCCGTCAGCAATCAGCCCCAGCATTTT. The encoded protein is CASSVAVSNQPQHF.

The chain couples TRBV2 to TRBJ2-3; weak D call: TRBD2 (5 bases). V was shortened by 0 bases and J by 2 bases, with 15 bases between the two germline ends. The CDR3 has 17 amino acids. Germline CDR1 and CDR2: SNHLY and FYNNEI. The DNA of the CDR3 is TGTGCCAGCAGTGAAGCCCTAGCTGGGCCTGACACAGATACGCAGTATTTT. It specifies CASSEALAGPDTDTQYF.

V usage is TRBV2 and J usage is TRBJ2-7; D may be TRBD1 (6 bases). The CDR3 has 16 residues. From germline, CDR1 is SNHLY and CDR2 FYNNEI. Trimming shortened V by 7 bases and J by 0 bases, and 19 bases separated the two germline ends. Written as DNA, the CDR3 is TGTGCCAGCACCTACCGGCCGGACAGACCCTCCTACGAGCAGTACTTC. It is translated as CASTYRPDRPSYEQYF.

This clone was counted between two and nine times. In the same sample, other DNA sequences code for this CDR3. This chain uses TRBV27 with TRBJ2-3; D unresolved. Deletions cut 5 bases from V and 0 bases from J, with 3 bases between. This CDR3 spans 12 amino acids. Germline values: CDR1 MNHEY, CDR2 SMNVEV (reference sequence). The CDR3 is CASSPSTDTQYF. DNA of the CDR3: TGTGCCAGCAGTCCCAGCACAGATACGCAGTATTTT.

This clone was recorded a few times. This chain joins TRBV30 and TRBJ2-7, with D possibly TRBD1 on 6 matching bases. Germline-derived CDR1 and CDR2 are GTSNPN and SVGIG (reference sequence). The CDR3 length is 14 residues. The V end lost 4 bases, the J end lost 3 bases, and 16 bases lay between the germline ends. The CDR3 DNA sequence: TGTGCCTGGAATCAACAGGGTCAGTTCTACGAGCAGTACTTC. Translation gives CAWNQQGQFYEQYF.

This clone was seen more than once but under ten times. The V and J genes are TRBV6-5 and TRBJ2-7; TRBD1 matches at 7 bases. Germline CDR1 and CDR2: MNHEY and SVGAGI. The V segment lost 6 bases and the J segment 0 bases; nucleotides outside the gene matches: 5. The CDR3 spans 14 residues. In DNA form, the CDR3 reads TGTGCCAGCAGACCACAGGGGTCCTCCTACGAGCAGTACTTC. Protein: CASRPQGSSYEQYF.

The J gene is TRBJ2-7, the V gene TRBV21-1; the D call TRBD1 from the table was never checked on the DNA. TRBV21-1 is a known pseudogene. The CDR3 contains 16 residues. In DNA, the CDR3 is TGTGCGACCAAAGGGACAGGACTCGAAGCGTCGGGCGAGCAGTACTTC. It codes for CATKGTGLEASGEQYF.

The rearrangement uses TRBV30 and TRBJ1-1; TRBD1 is a possible D gene (6 bases). With 4 bases removed from V and 9 bases from J, the gap between germline ends came to 12 bases. In germline, CDR1 is GTSNPN, CDR2 SVGIG (reference sequence). The CDR3 extends over 11 amino acids. CDR3 bases: TGTGCCTGGACCGAGACAGGCCAAGCTTTCTTT. Translation: CAWTETGQAFF.

The V call is TRBV5-1, the J call TRBJ2-2; tentative D call: TRBD2 (5 bases). CDR1 and CDR2 (germline): SGHRS, YFSETQ. V was shortened by 2 bases and J by 0 bases, with 11 bases between the two germline ends. The CDR3 is 16 amino acids. The CDR3 region is CASSFLGRSNTGELFF. CDR3 in DNA: TGCGCCAGCAGCTTCCTGGGGAGATCGAACACCGGGGAGCTGTTTTTT. The full variable domain, its missing parts supplied by reference TRBV5-1 and TRBJ2-2, is KAGVTQTPRYLIKTRGQQVTLSCSPISGHRSVSWYQQTPGQGLQFLFEYFSETQRNKGNFPGRFSGRQFSNSRSEMNVSTLELGDSALYLCASSFLGRSNTGELFFGEGSRLTVL.

The J gene is TRBJ2-2, the V gene TRBV18, with D unresolved. Trimming removed 0 bases at V and 3 bases at J, with 11 bases between. The CDR3 consists of 16 residues. CDR1 KGHSH and CDR2 LQKENI come from the germline V gene. The CDR3 DNA reads TGTGCCAGCTCACCACCGATGAAGGGCTACACCGGGGAGCTGTTTTTT. Translated: CASSPPMKGYTGELFF.

This clone was detected only a few times. The chain carries TRBV19 and TRBJ2-2; 7 nucleotides align to TRBD1. The CDR3 extends over 16 amino acids. The junction had 11 bases not matched to a gene; V was cut back by 4 bases and J by 6 bases. The germline CDR1 and CDR2 sequences are LNHDA and SQIVND (reference sequence). The CDR3 coding sequence is TGTGCCAGTAGTAAAGGGACACCCCAGGGGGCCGGGGAGCTGTTTTTT. Translated: CASSKGTPQGAGELFF.

This clone was counted a few times. The chain links TRBV6-5 to TRBJ2-6; D is possibly TRBD1 (6 bases). This CDR3 contains 16 residues. Germline V gene data show CDR1 as MNHEY and CDR2 as SVGAGI. V was shortened by 0 bases and J by 4 bases, with 10 bases between the two germline ends. DNA of the CDR3: TGTGCCAGCAGTTACTCTACAGGGACGGGGGCCAACGTCCTGACTTTC. It translates to CASSYSTGTGANVLTF.

This clone was counted a few times. The rearrangement joins TRBV27 to TRBJ2-7; 7 nucleotides line up with TRBD2. The CDR3 consists of 14 residues. V shed 5 bases, J shed 9 bases, and the junction held 13 bases outside the gene matches. The germline V gene has CDR1 MNHEY and CDR2 SMNVEV (reference sequence). The CDR3 nucleotides read TGTGCCAGCAGTCAGCGGGACTTAGGAGGCGGGCAGTACTTC. It codes for CASSQRDLGGGQYF.

This clone was picked up a small number of times. This chain links TRBV7-6 with TRBJ2-1; no firm D call. Germline CDR1 is SGHVS and CDR2 is FNYEAQ. The V gene lost 1 base and the J gene lost 2 bases, with 3 bases spanning the gap. This CDR3 is built from 13 residues. CDR3 nucleotide sequence: TGTGCCAGCAGCTTAGAGGCCTACAATGAGCAGTTCTTC. This encodes CASSLEAYNEQFF.

This clone was seen a few times. The chain employs TRBV2 and TRBJ2-1, with D possibly TRBD2 on 6 matching bases. V was shortened by 5 bases and J by 2 bases, with 13 bases between the two germline ends. Germline CDR1 SNHLY, CDR2 FYNNEI. CDR3 length: 15 residues. The DNA of the CDR3 is TGTGCCAGCAGTCCGGGAGCTTTCACCTACAATGAGCAGTTCTTC. It yields the protein CASSPGAFTYNEQFF.

V gene TRBV6-6 combines with J gene TRBJ2-2, with D hard to call. V was shortened by 0 bases and J by 5 bases, with 4 bases between the two germline ends. This CDR3 has 13 amino acids. Germline values: CDR1 MNHNY, CDR2 SVGAGI (reference sequence). Here the CDR3 reads CASSYSVTGELFF. CDR3 nucleotides: TGTGCCAGCAGTTACTCGGTTACCGGGGAGCTGTTTTTT.